This T cell receptor beta chain was sequenced in a study of PD-L1 blockade in urothelial cancer. The V gene's germline CDR1 is SGHTA and CDR2 FQGTGA. CDR3 length equals 16 residues. V dropped 1 base and J dropped 3 bases, with 12 bases sitting between them. The time point was: peripheral blood 6 weeks after treatment start. Each individual provided 1 to 8 samples (taken pretreatment and on-treatment). Each PCR contained spiked-in synthetic TCR analog templates. Here immunoSEQ multiplex PCR was the method, and the copy in TCRdb shows in-frame clones only, minus some. The table lists about 30,000 clones, around 84% of them singletons.

The J gene is TRBJ2-2, the V gene TRBV7-3; weak D call: TRBD2 (6 bases). Sequencing was performed on PBMCs, taken around atezolizumab (anti-PD-L1) treatment. This clonotype originated in a man between 65 and 85 years old with urothelial cancer. Written as DNA, the CDR3 is TGTGCCAGCAGCTTAAGGGAGGCCGGGCACACCGGGGAGCTGTTTTTT. This encodes CASSLREAGHTGELFF.